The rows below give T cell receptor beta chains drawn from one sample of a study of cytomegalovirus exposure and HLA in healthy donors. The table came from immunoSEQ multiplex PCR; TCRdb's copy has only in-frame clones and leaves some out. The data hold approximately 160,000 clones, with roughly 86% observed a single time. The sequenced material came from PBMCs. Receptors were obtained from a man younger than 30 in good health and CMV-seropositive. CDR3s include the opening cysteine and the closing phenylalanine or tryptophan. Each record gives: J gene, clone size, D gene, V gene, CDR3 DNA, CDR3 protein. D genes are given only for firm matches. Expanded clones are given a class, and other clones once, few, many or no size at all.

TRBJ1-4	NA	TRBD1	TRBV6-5	TGTGCCAGCAGACGACAGGGGGGGGATGAAAAACTGTTTTTT	CASRRQGGDEKLFF
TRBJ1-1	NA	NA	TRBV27	TGTGCCAGCAGGGAACAGATGAACACTGAAGCTTTCTTT	CASREQMNTEAFF
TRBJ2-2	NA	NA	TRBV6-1	TGTGCCAGCAGTGGACTAGGGGACGGGGAGCTGTTTTTT	CASSGLGDGELFF
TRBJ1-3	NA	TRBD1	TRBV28	TGTGCCAGCAGTTTTGATCCGGGACAGGGATTCTCTGGAAACACCATATATTTT	CASSFDPGQGFSGNTIYF
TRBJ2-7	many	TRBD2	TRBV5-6	TGTGCCAGCAGCTTGGCGCTAGCGGGAGAGGTAAGGACCTACGAGCAGTACTTC	CASSLALAGEVRTYEQYF
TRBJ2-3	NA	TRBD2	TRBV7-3	TGTGCCAGCAGCCTAAGGGCTAGCGGGACGATCACAGATACGCAGTATTTT	CASSLRASGTITDTQYF
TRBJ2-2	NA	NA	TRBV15	TGTGCCACCAGCAGAGGACCTTCTAGCACCGGGGAGCTGTTTTTT	CATSRGPSSTGELFF
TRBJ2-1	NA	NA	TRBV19	TGTGCCAGTAGTATAATATCGGCAGCTCCGGGGAATGAGCAGTTCTTC	CASSIISAAPGNEQFF
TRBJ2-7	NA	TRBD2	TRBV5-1	TGCGCCAGCAGGTCTCTAGCGGGAGCCTACGAGCAGTACTTC	CASRSLAGAYEQYF
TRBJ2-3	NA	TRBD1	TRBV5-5	TGTGCCAGCAGCGTGGGACAGGGGGCGGGTGGGGATACGCAGTATTTT	CASSVGQGAGGDTQYF
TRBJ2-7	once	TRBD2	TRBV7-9	TGTGCCAGCAGCTACGGGGGGTACGAGCAGTACTTC	CASSYGGYEQYF
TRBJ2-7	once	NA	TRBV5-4	TGTGCCAGCAGTCTGGACTCGAACGAGCAGTACTTC	CASSLDSNEQYF
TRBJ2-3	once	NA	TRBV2	TGTGCCAGCAGTTCGACTCAGGATACGCAGTATTTT	CASSSTQDTQYF
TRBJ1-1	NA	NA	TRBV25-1	TGTGCCAGCCTAGGGGTTACTGAAGCTTTCTTT	CASLGVTEAFF
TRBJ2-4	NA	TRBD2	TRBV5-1	TGCGCCAGCAGCTCGCCGGGACTAGCGGGAGGGATTCAGTACTTC	CASSSPGLAGGIQYF
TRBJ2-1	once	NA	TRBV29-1	TGCAGCGTTGAAGAGGCCGGGAAGAGCTCCTACAATGAGCAGTTCTTC	CSVEEAGKSSYNEQFF
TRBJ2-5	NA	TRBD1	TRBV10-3	TGTGCCATCAGGGGGACAGGGGGAACAGAGACCCAGTACTTC	CAIRGTGGTETQYF
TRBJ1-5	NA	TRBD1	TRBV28	TGTGCCAGCAGTCAGGGACAGGGGAACCATCAGCCCCAGCATTTT	CASSQGQGNHQPQHF
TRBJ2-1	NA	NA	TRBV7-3	TGTGCCAGCAGCTTAAATTGGCAGGTCGGCTACAATGAGCAGTTCTTC	CASSLNWQVGYNEQFF
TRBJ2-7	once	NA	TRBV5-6	TGTGCCAGCAGCCGGGTGGGCAGGGGCGAGCAGTACTTC	CASSRVGRGEQYF
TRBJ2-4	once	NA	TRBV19	TGTGCCAGTAAGGACAGGGAGGGGAAAAACATTCAGTACTTC	CASKDREGKNIQYF
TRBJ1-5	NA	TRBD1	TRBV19	TGTGCCAGTAGTATTCAGGACAGGGAGAGAGGCAATCAGCCCCAGCATTTT	CASSIQDRERGNQPQHF
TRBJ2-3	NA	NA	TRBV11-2	TGTGCCAGCAGCTTACTGGGGGGGCCGAGCACAGATACGCAGTATTTT	CASSLLGGPSTDTQYF
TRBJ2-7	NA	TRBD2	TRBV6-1	TGTGCCAGCAGTGAAATAGCGGGAGGGTTCGACGAGCAGTACTTC	CASSEIAGGFDEQYF
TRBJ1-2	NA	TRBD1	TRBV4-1	TGCGCCAGCAGCCTGACAGGGGTTCCTAACTATGGCTACACCTTC	CASSLTGVPNYGYTF
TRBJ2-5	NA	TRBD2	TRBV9	TGTGCCAGCAGCGCCACCCCAGCGGGAGTGGAGACCCAGTACTTC	CASSATPAGVETQYF
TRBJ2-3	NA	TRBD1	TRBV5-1	TGCGCCAGCAGCCCCTGGACAGGAATGAGAGATACGCAGTATTTT	CASSPWTGMRDTQYF
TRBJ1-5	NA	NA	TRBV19	TGTGCCAGTAGTCCTCGGGGGGTTAGCAATCAGCCCCAGCATTTT	CASSPRGVSNQPQHF
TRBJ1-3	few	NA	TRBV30	TGTGCCTGTTCCGCCAGGAGGTCTGGAAACACCATATATTTT	CACSARRSGNTIYF
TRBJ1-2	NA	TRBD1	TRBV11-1	TGTGCCAGCAGCTTCCAGGGGGCGCAAGGCTACACCTTC	CASSFQGAQGYTF
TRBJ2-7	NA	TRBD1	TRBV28	TGTGCCAGCACGGGGACAGGGGACAGGTCCTACGAGCAGTACTTC	CASTGTGDRSYEQYF
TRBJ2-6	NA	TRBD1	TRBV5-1	TGCGCCAGCGCCGGGACAGGGGGCACTGGGGCCAACGTCCTGACTTTC	CASAGTGGTGANVLTF
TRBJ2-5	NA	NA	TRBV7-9	TGTGCCAGCAGCTTAATCAGGGATCAAGAGACCCAGTACTTC	CASSLIRDQETQYF
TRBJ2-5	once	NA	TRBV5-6	TGTGCCAGCAGCTTGGATTCTTCCCGGGGGACCCAGTACTTC	CASSLDSSRGTQYF
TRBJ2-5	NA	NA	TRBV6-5	TGTGCCAGCAGTAAGCTTCAGGTACTTCAGGAGACCCAGTACTTC	CASSKLQVLQETQYF
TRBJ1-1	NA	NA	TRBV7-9	TGTGCCAGCAGCTCATTGACAGGACGGACTGAAGCTTTCTTT	CASSSLTGRTEAFF
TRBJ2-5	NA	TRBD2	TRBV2	TGTGCCAGCATCCGGACTAGTGGGCAAGAGACCCAGTACTTC	CASIRTSGQETQYF
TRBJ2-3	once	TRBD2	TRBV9	TGTGCCAGCAGCCCAAGGTGGGGGGGGAGCACAGATACGCAGTATTTT	CASSPRWGGSTDTQYF
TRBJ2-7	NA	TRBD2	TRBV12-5	TGTGCTAGTGGTTTATTCCTAGCGGGAGTCGCCTACGAGCAGTACTTC	CASGLFLAGVAYEQYF
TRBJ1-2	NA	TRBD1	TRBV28	TGTGCCAGCAGCGCTCCGGACAGGGCTCATGGCTACACCTTC	CASSAPDRAHGYTF
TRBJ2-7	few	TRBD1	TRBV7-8	TGTGCCAGCAGCTTAGCCTCCGGGACAGGGGACCTCTACGAGCAGTACTTC	CASSLASGTGDLYEQYF
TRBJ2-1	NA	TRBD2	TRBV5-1	TGCGCCAGCAGCTTGGGGGTAGCGGGTGACTCCTACAATGAGCAGTTCTTC	CASSLGVAGDSYNEQFF
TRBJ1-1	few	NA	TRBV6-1	TGTGCCAGCAGTGAAGTGGAGGGGATCACTGAAGCTTTCTTT	CASSEVEGITEAFF
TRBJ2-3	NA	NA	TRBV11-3	TGTGCCAGCAGCCATCCCTTCGGGGAGGAAGGGCAGCGAGATACGCAGTATTTT	CASSHPFGEEGQRDTQYF
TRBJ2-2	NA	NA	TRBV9	TGTGCCAGCAGCGTCTCGGGGGAGCACACCGGGGAGCTGTTTTTT	CASSVSGEHTGELFF
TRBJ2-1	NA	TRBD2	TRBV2	TGTGCCAGCAGCGGCGGACTAGCGGGAGTGCCCGGGCAGTTCTTC	CASSGGLAGVPGQFF
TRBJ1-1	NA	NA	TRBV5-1	TGCGCCAGCAGCTTATATCGGAGGATGAACACTGAAGCTTTCTTT	CASSLYRRMNTEAFF
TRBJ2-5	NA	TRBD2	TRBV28	TGTGCCAGCAGAAATAGCGGGGCAATCGGCCAGTACTTC	CASRNSGAIGQYF
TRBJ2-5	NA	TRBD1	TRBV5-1	TGCGCCAGCAGGGACAGGGACCTCCAAGAGACCCAGTACTTC	CASRDRDLQETQYF
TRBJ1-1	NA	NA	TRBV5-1	TGCGCCAGCAGCTTGGCCTCGAACACTGAAGCTTTCTTT	CASSLASNTEAFF
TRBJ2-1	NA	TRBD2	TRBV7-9	TGTGCCAGCAGCCCCTTTGGACTAGCGGGAGTTGTGAATGAGCAGTTCTTC	CASSPFGLAGVVNEQFF
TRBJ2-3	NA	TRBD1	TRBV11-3	TGTGCCAGCAGCACCCACAGGGGAACAGATACGCAGTATTTT	CASSTHRGTDTQYF
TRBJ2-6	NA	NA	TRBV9	TGTGCCAGCAGCGTAGATCCCAGCAGGAAAATCTCTGGGGCCAACGTCCTGACTTTC	CASSVDPSRKISGANVLTF